Shown below are 31 T cell receptor beta chains from a single sample sequenced in a study of T cells in Graves' hyperthyroidism and ophthalmopathy. Amplified TCR beta CDR3 regions came from RNA transcripts. RT-PCR in the first round (using the HTBI primer set) targeted the TCR CDR3. Using its own MiXCR run on the multiplex PCR reads, TCRdb lists one record per CDR3 protein. The table records 95,000 to 110,000 distinct CDR3 sequences, about 17% of them present only once. Input material: blood. Receptors originate from a woman in her 50s with Graves' hyperthyroidism.

This clonotype has ten or more counts. The V and J genes are TRBV19 and TRBJ2-7; D may match TRBD1 or TRBD2 (5 bases each). V dropped 7 bases and J dropped 4 bases, with 11 bases sitting between them. The germline V gene has CDR1 LNHDA and CDR2 SQIVND (reference sequence). This CDR3 has 12 residues. CDR3 protein: CASKGTTYEQYF. CDR3 nucleotide sequence: TGTGCCAGTAAGGGGACGACATACGAGCAGTACTTC.

Many counts were recorded for this clonotype. This rearrangement joins TRBV5-1 to TRBJ2-5; perhaps D is TRBD1 or TRBD2 (5 bases each). The length of the CDR3 is 14 residues. Between the trimmed V and J ends, which lost 5 bases and 0 bases, there was a span of 11 bases. CDR1 and CDR2 from the germline V gene are SGHRS and YFSETQ. In nucleotides, the CDR3 is TGCGCCAGCAGTCCCGGGACCAACCAAGAGACCCAGTACTTC. It encodes CASSPGTNQETQYF.

The chain links TRBV28 to TRBJ1-2; D is possibly TRBD1 (6 bases). Germline values: CDR1 MDHEN, CDR2 SYDVKM. V lost 5 bases, J lost 2 bases, and 9 bases lay in between. CDR3 length: 13 residues. DNA of the CDR3: TGTGCCAGCAGTAGCGGACAGAACTATGGCTACACCTTC. This gives the protein CASSSGQNYGYTF.

V is TRBV10-3 and J is TRBJ2-1; D ambiguous. Trimming removed 3 bases from V and 6 bases from J, with 6 bases in between. The CDR3 is made up of 12 amino acids. Germline assignment: CDR1 ENHRY and CDR2 SYGVKD. CDR3 amino acids: CAISDKGNEQFF. CDR3 sequence (DNA): TGTGCCATCAGTGATAAGGGCAATGAGCAGTTCTTC.

Comments on this clonotype: Since a much larger clone is just one base distant, this may be a read error. This chain joins TRBV20-1 and TRBJ2-1, with 11 bases matching TRBD2. The germline V gene has CDR1 DFQATT and CDR2 SNEGSKA (reference sequence). The CDR3 has 15 residues. The CDR3 reads CGATKGGLAANEQFF. DNA of the CDR3: TGCGGTGCTACAAAGGGGGGACTAGCGGCCAATGAGCAGTTCTTC.

There are many counts of this clonotype. This sequence joins TRBV20-1 and TRBJ2-5; D gene uncertain. The germline V and J ends were trimmed by 1 base and 2 bases, with 8 bases remaining between them. CDR1 is DFQATT and CDR2 is SNEGSKA in the germline V gene (reference sequence). The CDR3 is 13 amino acids. CDR3 DNA sequence: TGCAGTGCTAGAGGAACGATACAAGAGACCCAGTACTTC. Its protein product is CSARGTIQETQYF.

This clonotype came up many times. The V call is TRBV5-5, the J call TRBJ1-1, with D hard to call. This CDR3 region has 14 residues. Trimming took off 0 bases at V and 1 base at J, with 7 bases between the two ends. From germline, CDR1 is SGHKS and CDR2 YYEKEE (reference sequence). The CDR3 DNA follows: TGTGCCAGCAGCTTGGATGCAGGGAACACTGAAGCTTTCTTT. Translated, it gives CASSLDAGNTEAFF.

This clonotype showed up many times. This chain uses TRBV6-1 with TRBJ1-2, with D unresolved. Germline V gives CDR1 MNHNS, CDR2 SASEGT. Trimming took off 2 bases at V and 3 bases at J, with 4 bases between the two ends. This CDR3 region has 12 residues. For the CDR3, the DNA is TGTGCCAGCAGTGAAATACACTATGGCTACACCTTC. Translation gives CASSEIHYGYTF.

This clonotype came up many times. The genes are TRBV6-1 and TRBJ1-4, with unresolved D. The V and J ends lost 5 bases and 5 bases respectively, with 12 bases between them. Germline V gene sequence: CDR1 MNHNS, CDR2 SASEGT. CDR3 length equals 14 residues. The CDR3 bases are TGTGCCAGCAGTTCCGGGAGCGAGAATGAAAAACTGTTTTTT. It codes for CASSSGSENEKLFF.

This clonotype was recorded only once. The junction does not match germline at one end; this may be a read error. V usage is TRBV7-2 and J usage is TRBJ1-1; D is ambiguous. Looked up from germline, CDR1 is SGHTA and CDR2 is FQGNSA. This CDR3 is built from 14 residues. The CDR3: CASRPSGSNTEAFF. CDR3 nucleotides: TGTGCCAGCAGACCGTCGGGGTCAAACACTGAAGCTTTCTTC.

This clonotype was detected ten times or more. The V call is TRBV6-1, the J call TRBJ2-2; D ambiguous. The CDR3 runs 14 residues. CDR1 and CDR2 (germline): MNHNS, SASEGT. V lost 1 base, J lost 3 bases, and 6 bases lay in between. The CDR3 DNA is TGTGCCAGCAGTGAAGGGTCCTACACCGGGGAGCTGTTTTTT. Translation gives CASSEGSYTGELFF.

About this clonotype: A much larger clone differs by one base, so this may be a read error. V and J are TRBV10-3 and TRBJ2-3; perhaps TRBD2 as D (5 bases). This CDR3 is 15 amino acids long. Germline V lookup: CDR1 ENHRY, CDR2 SYGVKD. This CDR3 reads CAVSRSVTSTDTQYF. CDR3 bases: TGTGCCGTCAGCCGTAGCGTAACTAGCACAGATACGCAGTATTTT.

This clonotype has ten or more counts. The CDR3 bases are TGTGCCAGCAGCTTCCTTCAAGAGACCCAGTACTTC. This gives the protein CASSFLQETQYF. V and J are TRBV28 and TRBJ2-5; the D is unclear. The germline V and J ends were trimmed by 6 bases and 2 bases, with 7 bases remaining between them. The CDR3 sequence is 12 residues long. Germline V gene lookup returns CDR1 MDHEN and CDR2 SYDVKM.

The chain links TRBV20-1 to TRBJ1-1; TRBD1 agrees at 8 bases. Germline values: CDR1 DFQATT, CDR2 SNEGSKA (reference sequence). V shed 3 bases, J shed 10 bases, and the junction held 7 bases outside the gene matches. The CDR3 consists of 12 residues. CDR3 region: CSASGQGSGAFF. The CDR3 coding sequence is TGCAGTGCTAGCGGACAGGGCAGTGGAGCTTTCTTT.

This clonotype was seen many times. The rearrangement joins TRBV18 to TRBJ2-5; TRBD2 matches at 10 bases. After removal of 7 bases from V and 5 bases from J, the junction contained 10 bases not matched to a gene. CDR1 is KGHSH and CDR2 is LQKENI in the germline V gene. The CDR3 length is 15 residues. CDR3 sequence reads: CASFASGSSGETQYF. In DNA form, the CDR3 reads TGTGCCAGCTTTGCTAGCGGGAGTTCCGGGGAGACCCAGTACTTC.

Ten or more counts support this clonotype. The chain recombines TRBV5-4 with TRBJ2-1; perhaps TRBD2 as D (6 bases). Trimming stripped 0 bases from V and 0 bases from J, with 10 bases between. The CDR3 totals 16 residues. The germline CDR1 and CDR2 sequences are SGHNT and YYREEE (reference sequence). DNA for the CDR3: TGTGCCAGCAGCTTGGTTGTCGGGAGCTCCTACAATGAGCAGTTCTTC. It translates to CASSLVVGSSYNEQFF.

The gene calls are TRBV9 and TRBJ1-4; no definite D call. The CDR3 is 15 residues long. Per germline, CDR1 SGDLS and CDR2 YYNGEE. V shed 3 bases and J shed 0 bases, with 9 bases lying between them. The CDR3 nucleotides are TGTGCCAGCAGCGCCGACTCTGCAACTAATGAAAAACTGTTTTTT. This encodes CASSADSATNEKLFF.

Regarding this clonotype: It may be a read error: a sequence one base away is much more abundant. The rearrangement joins TRBV2 to TRBJ1-5; D not certain. The CDR3 is 14 amino acids. Germline CDR1 SNHLY, CDR2 FYNNEI. For the CDR3, the DNA is TGTGCCAGCAGTGATCAGGTCGGAAATCAGTCCCAGCATTTT. It translates to CASSDQVGNQSQHF.

This clonotype was recorded at least ten times. The V gene is TRBV28, the J gene TRBJ1-2; D is unresolved. V shed 8 bases and J shed 2 bases, with 9 bases lying between them. Germline V gene sequence: CDR1 MDHEN, CDR2 SYDVKM. CDR3 length: 12 amino acids. CDR3 region: CASRTYNYGYTF. Written as DNA, the CDR3 is TGTGCCAGCCGAACCTACAACTATGGCTACACCTTC.

The chain joins TRBV4-1 to TRBJ2-7; 8 positions agree with TRBD1. Trimming at V came to 2 bases and at J to 2 bases, leaving 8 bases not matched to a gene. Germline lookup yields CDR1 MGHRA and CDR2 YSYEKL. The CDR3 has 16 residues. This CDR3 reads CASSQFFRTGPYEQYF. In DNA form, the CDR3 reads TGCGCCAGCAGCCAATTTTTCCGGACAGGGCCCTACGAGCAGTACTTC.

This clonotype was found many times. V usage is TRBV6-1 and J usage is TRBJ2-5; 9 positions agree with TRBD2. The V gene's germline CDR1 is MNHNS and CDR2 SASEGT. The trim removed 2 bases at V and 5 bases at J, leaving 6 bases unmatched. This CDR3 has 15 amino acids. The CDR3: CASSENRAGGETQYF. CDR3 DNA sequence: TGTGCCAGCAGTGAAAATCGAGCGGGAGGTGAGACCCAGTACTTC.

The chain couples TRBV12-3 or TRBV12-4 to TRBJ1-5, with D hard to call. This CDR3 has 15 amino acids. The V gene lost 3 bases and the J gene lost 4 bases, with 13 bases spanning the gap. DNA for the CDR3: TGTGCCAGCAGTTTTCTCGGAATGCGAAATCAGCCCCAGCATTTT. The encoded protein is CASSFLGMRNQPQHF.

This clonotype was counted ten times or more. This sequence joins TRBV12-3 or TRBV12-4 and TRBJ2-5; 14 bases are shared with TRBD2. J lost 4 bases, V lost 4 bases, and 8 bases had no gene match. The CDR3 spans 17 residues. The CDR3 DNA reads TGTGCCAGCAGTTGGGGACTAGCGGGAGATGTTGGAGAGACCCAGTACTTC. Translated: CASSWGLAGDVGETQYF.

The table lists this clonotype with many counts. The chain uses TRBV30 and TRBJ1-2, with D perhaps TRBD1 (5 bases). With 1 base removed from V and 5 bases from J, the gap between germline ends came to 23 bases. This CDR3 spans 17 amino acids. Germline lookup yields CDR1 GTSNPN and CDR2 SVGIG (reference sequence). The CDR3 sequence is CAWSDLRGALLHYGYTF. The CDR3 nucleotides read TGTGCCTGGAGTGATCTGAGGGGCGCCCTCCTACATTATGGCTACACCTTC. The entire variable domain, with the rest obtained from reference TRBV30 and TRBJ1-2, is as follows: SQTIHQWPATLVQPVGSPLSLECTVEGTSNPNLYWYRQAAGRGLQLLFYSVGIGQISSEVPQNLSASRPQDRQFILSSKKLLLSDSGFYLCAWSDLRGALLHYGYTFGSGTRLTVV.

This clonotype occurred many times. The V gene is TRBV6-1, the J gene TRBJ1-1; D uncertain. This CDR3 contains 14 residues. The ends were cut back, 5 bases at V and 2 bases at J, with 12 bases in the middle. Germline V gives CDR1 MNHNS, CDR2 SASEGT. The CDR3 here is CASSSRTVNTEAFF. CDR3 sequence (DNA): TGTGCCAGCAGTTCAAGGACGGTTAACACTGAAGCTTTCTTT.

The V call is TRBV9, the J call TRBJ2-5, with D unclear. CDR3 length: 17 residues. Germline-derived CDR1 and CDR2 are SGDLS and YYNGEE. The V gene lost 4 bases and the J gene lost 1 base, with 20 bases spanning the gap. CDR3 nucleotide sequence: TGTGCCAGCAGCCCCCGCGACACCCCCGCCGTCCAAGAGACCCAGTACTTC. Translated: CASSPRDTPAVQETQYF.

This clonotype was counted ten times or more. The chain employs TRBV20-1 and TRBJ1-5; D is ambiguous. The CDR3 runs to 14 residues. Trimming took 5 bases from V and 6 from J, leaving 17 bases between them. The germline V gene has CDR1 DFQATT and CDR2 SNEGSKA (reference sequence). CDR3 nucleotide sequence: TGCAGTGCTGAGGGCCCCGAAGGCTCTCAGCCCCAGCATTTT. Amino acid sequence: CSAEGPEGSQPQHF.

This clonotype was seen many times. A much larger clone lies a single base off, so this may be a read error. V and J are TRBV29-1 and TRBJ2-7; TRBD2 is a possible D gene (6 bases). The ends were cut back, 7 bases at V and 0 bases at J, with 16 bases in the middle. Germline CDR1 and CDR2: SQVTM and ANQGSEA. This CDR3 region has 14 residues. This chain's CDR3 is CSAPTTGSSYEQYF. DNA of the CDR3: TGCAGCGCTCCGACCACCGGGAGCTCCTACGAGCAGTACTTC.

At least ten counts were recorded for this clonotype. The chain joins TRBV19 to TRBJ2-1, with TRBD1 matching over 7 bases. In germline, CDR1 is LNHDA, CDR2 SQIVND (reference sequence). The length of the CDR3 is 14 residues. After removal of 6 bases from V and 8 bases from J, the junction contained 10 bases not matched to a gene. The CDR3 here is CASSRQGRIDEQFF. For the CDR3, the DNA is TGTGCCAGTAGCCGACAGGGTCGGATAGATGAGCAGTTCTTC.

The chain joins TRBV11-3 to TRBJ2-7, with 13 bases that match TRBD2. CDR3 length equals 15 residues. Trimming at V came to 4 bases and at J to 4 bases, leaving 4 bases not matched to a gene. The germline V gene encodes CDR1 SGHNT and CDR2 YENEEA. This CDR3 is CASSSGLAGRYEQYV. The DNA of the CDR3 is TGTGCCAGCAGCTCGGGACTAGCGGGAAGGTACGAGCAGTACGTC.

In this sample, this clonotype turned up many times. In DNA form, the CDR3 reads TGTGCCAGCAGCTTTTTCGGGACACGGTTCTCTGGGGCCAACGTCCTGACTTTC. Its protein is CASSFFGTRFSGANVLTF. V and J are TRBV7-2 and TRBJ2-6; possibly TRBD1 for D (6 bases). The V and J ends lost 3 bases and 0 bases respectively, with 15 bases between them. CDR3 length: 18 residues. Germline lookup yields CDR1 SGHTA and CDR2 FQGNSA.